These 19 T cell receptor beta chains were sequenced from one sample in a study of T cell responses to AZD1222 COVID-19 vaccine. Data came from immunoSEQ multiplex PCR; TCRdb stores just in-frame clones and leaves some out. This table holds approximately 140,000 clones, around 91% found once. Sequencing used peripheral blood, obtained 28 days after the second AZD1222 dose. These receptors were collected from an adult who received the AZD1222 COVID-19 vaccine.

The chain links TRBV3-1 (or the pseudogene TRBV3-2) to TRBJ1-4, with D maybe TRBD1 (6 bases). Germline values: CDR1 LGHDT, CDR2 YNNKEL (reference sequence). CDR3 length equals 16 residues. The V end lost 0 bases, the J end lost 8 bases, and 16 bases lay between the germline ends. The CDR3 nucleotides are TGTGCCAGCAGCCAAGACGGCGCGGGGGGGCGAGAAAAACTGTTTTTT. Protein sequence: CASSQDGAGGREKLFF.

V usage is TRBV7-8 and J usage is TRBJ1-4; the match to TRBD1 covers 7 bases. The CDR3 covers 14 residues. Per the germline V gene, CDR1 is SGHVS and CDR2 is FQNEAQ. The V segment lost 5 bases and the J segment 5 bases; nucleotides outside the gene matches: 5. The chain's CDR3 is CASSQTGLNEKLFF. CDR3 DNA: TGTGCCAGCAGCCAGACAGGGTTAAATGAAAAACTGTTTTTT.

The chain combines TRBV29-1 with TRBJ2-3; a weak D match, TRBD2 (5 bases). V lost 4 bases and J lost 6, with 14 bases in between. This CDR3 region has 13 residues. CDR1 SQVTM and CDR2 ANQGSEA come from the germline V gene. The CDR3 DNA sequence: TGCAGCGTTGTACGAGCGGAGTTTGATACGCAGTATTTT. It yields the protein CSVVRAEFDTQYF.

This chain links TRBV12-3 or TRBV12-4 with TRBJ1-5; D is ambiguous. The length of the CDR3 is 13 residues. The V end lost 8 bases, the J end lost 1 base, and 9 bases lay between the germline ends. For the CDR3, the DNA is TGTGCCAGCGGCCTTGGGAGCAATCAGCCCCAGCATTTT. The encoded protein is CASGLGSNQPQHF.

This chain links TRBV5-1 with TRBJ2-3; 7 bases are a match to TRBD1. Germline V gene data show CDR1 as SGHRS and CDR2 as YFSETQ. The CDR3 is made up of 14 amino acids. V shed 3 bases and J 2 bases; nucleotides not matched to a gene: 3. CDR3 sequence: CASSSGQSTDTQYF. Written as DNA, the CDR3 is TGCGCCAGCAGCTCGGGACAGTCCACAGATACGCAGTATTTT. Full variable domain (rest looked up from reference TRBV5-1 and TRBJ2-3): KAGVTQTPRYLIKTRGQQVTLSCSPISGHRSVSWYQQTPGQGLQFLFEYFSETQRNKGNFPGRFSGRQFSNSRSEMNVSTLELGDSALYLCASSSGQSTDTQYFGPGTRLTVL.

This clone was observed a single time. This CDR3 is also generated by other DNA sequences in the sample. The V and J genes are TRBV6-1 and TRBJ1-1; D is uncertain. The germline V gene encodes CDR1 MNHNS and CDR2 SASEGT. This CDR3 contains 13 residues. V was shortened by 2 bases and J by 2 bases, with 6 bases between the two germline ends. The CDR3 coding sequence is TGTGCCAGCAGTGAAAGCCTCAACACTGAAGCTTTCTTT. As protein: CASSESLNTEAFF.

This clone has a handful of counts. This chain joins TRBV5-1 and TRBJ2-2, with 8 bases that match TRBD1. The junction had 6 bases not matched to a gene; V was cut back by 5 bases and J by 6 bases. The length of the CDR3 is 14 residues. The V gene's germline CDR1 is SGHRS and CDR2 YFSETQ. The CDR3 nucleotides are TGCGCCAGCAGACCGGGACAGGAATCCGGGGAGCTGTTTTTT. Amino acid sequence: CASRPGQESGELFF.

This chain uses TRBV3-1 (or the pseudogene TRBV3-2) with TRBJ2-5; 11 bases agree with TRBD2. V trimming: 6 bases; J trimming: 5 bases; junction bases outside the gene matches: 14. There are 17 residues in the CDR3. The germline V gene encodes CDR1 LGHDT and CDR2 YNNKEL (reference sequence). The CDR3 here is CASSPIAGGEGIETQYF. Written as DNA, the CDR3 is TGTGCCAGCAGTCCCATAGCGGGGGGGGAAGGGATCGAGACCCAGTACTTC.

The chain uses TRBV29-1 and TRBJ2-1; D not resolved. The germline gives CDR1 SQVTM, CDR2 ANQGSEA. The CDR3 length is 12 residues. V was cut by 0 bases and J by 8 bases, with 8 bases left in between. This CDR3 reads CSVEEGWDEQFF. The CDR3 DNA follows: TGCAGCGTTGAAGAAGGTTGGGATGAGCAGTTCTTC.

The chain recombines TRBV28 with TRBJ1-6, with TRBD1 matching 7 bases. Per the germline V gene, CDR1 is MDHEN and CDR2 is SYDVKM. CDR3 length: 13 amino acids. The trim removed 8 bases at V and 6 bases at J, leaving 4 bases unmatched. CDR3 DNA sequence: TGTGCCAGCTGGGGACAGACTAATTCACCCCTCCACTTT. It is translated as CASWGQTNSPLHF.

The gene calls are TRBV7-9 and TRBJ2-1; D is ambiguous. With 1 base removed from V and 0 bases from J, the gap between germline ends came to 10 bases. CDR1 SEHNR and CDR2 FQNEAQ come from the germline V gene (reference sequence). The CDR3 sequence is 16 residues long. This CDR3 is CASSLDRLSSYNEQFF. The CDR3 DNA sequence: TGTGCCAGCAGCTTAGACCGACTGAGCTCCTACAATGAGCAGTTCTTC.

This rearrangement joins TRBV5-8 to TRBJ1-4; possibly TRBD1 for D (5 bases). Germline V gene lookup returns CDR1 SGHTS and CDR2 YDEGEE. V lost 2 bases and J 8 bases, leaving 13 bases between the germline ends. The CDR3 is made up of 14 amino acids. The CDR3 spells CASSFFQGGEKLFF. The DNA of the CDR3 is TGTGCCAGCAGCTTTTTCCAGGGTGGCGAAAAACTGTTTTTT.

The sample holds one count of this clone. This sample also contains other DNA sequences that code for the same CDR3. This rearrangement joins TRBV7-9 to TRBJ2-2; unclear D gene. CDR3 length: 13 residues. V lost 3 bases and J 3 bases, leaving 5 bases between the germline ends. CDR1 and CDR2 from the germline V gene are SEHNR and FQNEAQ (reference sequence). CDR3 sequence reads: CASSLGHTGELFF. The DNA of the CDR3 is TGTGCCAGCAGCTTGGGCCACACCGGGGAGCTGTTTTTT.

This sequence joins TRBV24-1 and TRBJ2-1; D gene ambiguous. V dropped 4 bases and J dropped 8 bases, with 5 bases sitting between them. CDR1 and CDR2 from the germline V gene are KGHDR and SFDVKD. The CDR3 loop spans 11 amino acids. The CDR3 region is CATSERHEQFF. The CDR3 bases are TGTGCCACCAGTGAACGTCATGAGCAGTTCTTC.

The V and J genes are TRBV7-9 and TRBJ1-2; possibly TRBD1 for D (5 bases). Germline V gene sequence: CDR1 SEHNR, CDR2 FQNEAQ (reference sequence). V was pared by 4 bases and J by 4 bases, with 19 bases between. The CDR3 has 16 residues. The CDR3 DNA reads as TGTGCCAGCAGCTCCCCAGGCGGAGGCGGGGGCTATGGCTACACCTTC. Amino acids: CASSSPGGGGGYGYTF.

The V call is TRBV28, the J call TRBJ2-2; 11 bases line up with TRBD2. The CDR3 contains 17 residues. V lost 0 bases and J lost 6; bases outside the gene matches: 6. Germline CDR1 MDHEN, CDR2 SYDVKM. The CDR3, as DNA: TGTGCCAGCAGTTTATGGGGGCTAGCGGGGGGACCCGGGGAGCTGTTTTTT. This translates into CASSLWGLAGGPGELFF. The full variable domain, in which reference TRBV28 and TRBJ2-2 provide the parts outside the CDR3, is DVKVTQSSRYLVKRTGEKVFLECVQDMDHENMFWYRQDPGLGLRLIYFSYDVKMKEKGDIPEGYSVSREKKERFSLILESASTNQTSMYLCASSLWGLAGGPGELFFGEGSRLTVL.

This CDR3 is CASSLAEAGSYNEQFF. The CDR3, as DNA: TGTGCCAGCAGCTTAGCGGAGGCGGGGTCCTACAATGAGCAGTTCTTC. This chain links TRBV7-2 with TRBJ2-1, with D perhaps matching TRBD2 (6 bases). The germline V and J ends were trimmed by 0 bases and 1 base, with 10 bases remaining between them. The germline gives CDR1 SGHTA, CDR2 FQGNSA. The CDR3 runs 16 residues.

The chain joins TRBV5-1 to TRBJ2-3; D unclear. CDR1 is SGHRS, CDR2 YFSETQ, per germline. V lost 1 base and J 0 bases, leaving 12 bases between the germline ends. CDR3 size: 16 residues. Here the CDR3 reads CASSLRATLSTDTQYF. The CDR3 DNA follows: TGCGCCAGCAGCTTGAGAGCCACCCTTAGCACAGATACGCAGTATTTT. The full variable domain, in which reference TRBV5-1 and TRBJ2-3 provide the parts outside the CDR3, is KAGVTQTPRYLIKTRGQQVTLSCSPISGHRSVSWYQQTPGQGLQFLFEYFSETQRNKGNFPGRFSGRQFSNSRSEMNVSTLELGDSALYLCASSLRATLSTDTQYFGPGTRLTVL.

J is TRBJ2-7 and V is TRBV13, with TRBD1 as a possible D gene (6 bases). V was shortened by 3 bases and J by 2 bases, with 14 bases between the two germline ends. The CDR3 has 15 residues. The V gene's germline CDR1 is PRHDT and CDR2 FYEKMQ (reference sequence). The CDR3 is CASSFRTDSTYEQYF. CDR3 coding DNA: TGTGCCAGCAGCTTTCGGACAGATTCTACCTACGAGCAGTACTTC.